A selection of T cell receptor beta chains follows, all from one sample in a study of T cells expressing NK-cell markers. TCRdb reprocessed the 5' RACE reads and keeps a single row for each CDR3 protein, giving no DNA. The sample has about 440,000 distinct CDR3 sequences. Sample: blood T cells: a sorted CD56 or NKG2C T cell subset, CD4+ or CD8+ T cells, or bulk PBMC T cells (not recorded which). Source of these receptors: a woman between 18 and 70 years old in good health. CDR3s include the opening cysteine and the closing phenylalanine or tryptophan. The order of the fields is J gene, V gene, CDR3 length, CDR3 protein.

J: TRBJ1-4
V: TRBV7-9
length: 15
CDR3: CASSNRQGSSEKLFF

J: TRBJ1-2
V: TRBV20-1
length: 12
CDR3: CSANGFNYGYTF

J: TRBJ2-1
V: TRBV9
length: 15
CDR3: CASSVGGGTAGEQFF

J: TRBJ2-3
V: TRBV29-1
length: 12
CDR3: CSVTPSTDTQYF

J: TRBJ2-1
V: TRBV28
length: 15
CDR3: CASSLASGRAYEQFF

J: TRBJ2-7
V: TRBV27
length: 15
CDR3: CASSSPGLAVYEQYF

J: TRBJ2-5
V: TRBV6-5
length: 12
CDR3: CASKADQETQYF

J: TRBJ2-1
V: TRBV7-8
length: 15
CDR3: CASSLAGDTYNEQFF

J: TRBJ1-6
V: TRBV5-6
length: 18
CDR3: CASSLVGGLSSYNSPLHF

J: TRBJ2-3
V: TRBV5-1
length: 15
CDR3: CASSLQGTYTDTQYF

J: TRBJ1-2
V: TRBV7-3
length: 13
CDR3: CASSLVHGYGYTF

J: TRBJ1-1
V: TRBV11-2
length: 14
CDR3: CASSWVRDATEAFF

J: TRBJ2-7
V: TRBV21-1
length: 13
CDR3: CASSKVNSSEQYF

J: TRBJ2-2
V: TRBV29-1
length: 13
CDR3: CSAERANTGELFF

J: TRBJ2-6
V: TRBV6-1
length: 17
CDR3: CASSTGGSRSGANVLTF

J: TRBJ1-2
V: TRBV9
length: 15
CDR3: CASSVVEGTSGGYTF

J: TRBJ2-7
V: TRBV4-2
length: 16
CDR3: CASSPSGLAGVNEQYF

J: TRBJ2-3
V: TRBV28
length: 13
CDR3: CASRGRGTDTQYF

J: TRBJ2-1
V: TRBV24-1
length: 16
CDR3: CATSDLVPGTYNEQFF

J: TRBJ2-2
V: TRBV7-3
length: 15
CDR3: CASSSGLVSTGELFF

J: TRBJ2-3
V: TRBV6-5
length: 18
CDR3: CASSYYFLAGLDTDTQYF

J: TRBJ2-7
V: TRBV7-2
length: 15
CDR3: CASSGPGGGRYEQYF

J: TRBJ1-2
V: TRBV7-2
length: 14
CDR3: CASSLTGSTGGYTF

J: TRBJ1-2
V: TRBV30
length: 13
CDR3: CAWSHEGHYGYTF

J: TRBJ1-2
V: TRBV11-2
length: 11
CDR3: CASSLQYGYTF

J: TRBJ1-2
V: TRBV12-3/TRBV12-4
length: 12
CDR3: CASSLTRAGYTF

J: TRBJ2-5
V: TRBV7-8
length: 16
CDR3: CASSPVGRDSQETQYF

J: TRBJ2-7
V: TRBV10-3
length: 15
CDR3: CAISAPDRARDEQYF

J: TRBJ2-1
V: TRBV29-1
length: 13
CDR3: CSVQDRGRDEQFF

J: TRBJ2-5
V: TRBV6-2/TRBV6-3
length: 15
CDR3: CASNGGAYLWETQYF

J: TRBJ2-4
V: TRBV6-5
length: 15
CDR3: CASSYLQGTENIQYF

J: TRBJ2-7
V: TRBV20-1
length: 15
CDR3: CSARETSGVGYEQYF

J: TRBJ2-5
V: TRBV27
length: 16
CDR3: CASSSRTGWGTETQYF

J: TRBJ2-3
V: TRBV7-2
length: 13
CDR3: CASSAHMSDTQYF

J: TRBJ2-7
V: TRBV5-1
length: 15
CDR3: CASSLGGGPTYEQYF